This T cell receptor beta chain was obtained from a study of cytomegalovirus exposure and HLA in healthy donors. The approximately 120-subject validation cohort, separate from the 666-subject first cohort, included the donors. Germline V gene sequence: CDR1 MNHEY, CDR2 SMNVEV (reference sequence). The length of the CDR3 is 17 residues. The ends lost 5 bases at V and 3 bases at J; junction bases unmatched: 15. Profiled with immunoSEQ multiplex PCR; TCRdb holds only in-frame clones, not every one. The top ten hold around 6.7% of the sample, which has 200,000 or so clones, about 80% seen once. The chain employs TRBV27 and TRBJ2-7, with 8 bases lining up with TRBD1. This TCR derives from a man aged 18 to 35 in good health and CMV-seropositive. The specimen was PBMCs. The CDR3 bases are TGTGCCAGCAGTCCAATCACCGTGACAGGGGTAGTCTACGAGCAGTACTTC. This codes for CASSPITVTGVVYEQYF.